This T cell receptor beta chain was found in a study of PD-L1 blockade in urothelial cancer. Turning to the study itself: Patients previously received 0 to 3 chemotherapy regimens.

The CDR3 totals 17 residues. Trimming pared 5 bases from V and 3 bases from J, leaving 21 bases between. Germline V gene lookup returns CDR1 SGHNT and CDR2 YENEEA. Time point defined: pretreatment peripheral blood. The data were produced by immunoSEQ multiplex PCR, yet TCRdb's version contains in-frame clones alone and is incomplete. The repertoire consists of around 66,000 clones, with about 81% occurring once and the leading ten covering roughly 1.6%. V and J are TRBV11-3 and TRBJ2-3, with a tentative D call TRBD2 (7 bases). This TCR was sampled from a man between 70 and 80 years old with urothelial cancer. This sample comprised PBMCs, obtained around atezolizumab (anti-PD-L1) treatment. CDR3 in amino acids: CASSPNRGAGETDTQYF. In nucleotides, the CDR3 is TGTGCCAGCAGCCCAAACCGGGGGGCGGGAGAGACAGATACGCAGTATTTT.